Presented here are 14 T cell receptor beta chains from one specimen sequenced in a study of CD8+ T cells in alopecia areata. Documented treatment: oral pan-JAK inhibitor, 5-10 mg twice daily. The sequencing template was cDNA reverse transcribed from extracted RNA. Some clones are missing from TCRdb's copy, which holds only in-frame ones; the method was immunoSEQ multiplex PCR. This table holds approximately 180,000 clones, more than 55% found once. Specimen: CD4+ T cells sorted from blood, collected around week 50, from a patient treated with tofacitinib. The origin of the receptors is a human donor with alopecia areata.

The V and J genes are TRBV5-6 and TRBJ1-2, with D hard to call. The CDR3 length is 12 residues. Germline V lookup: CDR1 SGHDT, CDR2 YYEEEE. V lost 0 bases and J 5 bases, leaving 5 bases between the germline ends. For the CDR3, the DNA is TGTGCCAGCAGCTTGGTAGCTTATGGCTACACCTTC. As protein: CASSLVAYGYTF.

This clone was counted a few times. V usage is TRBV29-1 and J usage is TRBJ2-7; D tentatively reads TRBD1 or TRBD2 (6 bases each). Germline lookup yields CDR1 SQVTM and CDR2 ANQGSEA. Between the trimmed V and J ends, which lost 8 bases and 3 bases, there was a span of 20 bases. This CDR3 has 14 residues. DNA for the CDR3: TGCAGCCCCGGAGGGGGACCTTCATACTACGAGCAGTACTTC. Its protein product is CSPGGGPSYYEQYF.

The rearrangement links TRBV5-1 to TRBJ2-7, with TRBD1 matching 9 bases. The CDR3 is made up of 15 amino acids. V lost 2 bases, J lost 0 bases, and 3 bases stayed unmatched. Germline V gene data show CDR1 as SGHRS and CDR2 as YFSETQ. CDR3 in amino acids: CASSLQTGGSYEQYF. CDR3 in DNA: TGCGCCAGCAGCTTACAGACAGGGGGCTCCTACGAGCAGTACTTC.

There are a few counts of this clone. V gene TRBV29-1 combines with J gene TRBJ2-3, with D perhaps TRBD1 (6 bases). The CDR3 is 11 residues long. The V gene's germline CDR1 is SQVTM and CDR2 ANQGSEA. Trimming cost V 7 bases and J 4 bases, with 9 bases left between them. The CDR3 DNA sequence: TGCAGCGACCGGACAGCAGATACGCAGTATTTT. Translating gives CSDRTADTQYF.

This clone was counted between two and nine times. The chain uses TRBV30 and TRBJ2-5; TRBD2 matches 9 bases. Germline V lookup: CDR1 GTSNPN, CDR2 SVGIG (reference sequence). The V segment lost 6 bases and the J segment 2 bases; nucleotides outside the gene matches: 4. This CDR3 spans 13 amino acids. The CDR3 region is CACVLAGQETQYF. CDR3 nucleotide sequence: TGTGCCTGCGTCCTAGCGGGGCAAGAGACCCAGTACTTC.

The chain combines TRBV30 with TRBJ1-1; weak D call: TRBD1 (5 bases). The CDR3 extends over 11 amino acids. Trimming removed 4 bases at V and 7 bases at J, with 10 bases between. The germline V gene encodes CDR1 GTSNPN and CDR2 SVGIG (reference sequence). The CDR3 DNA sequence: TGTGCCTGGATCAGGGTGAATGAAGCTTTCTTT. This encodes CAWIRVNEAFF.

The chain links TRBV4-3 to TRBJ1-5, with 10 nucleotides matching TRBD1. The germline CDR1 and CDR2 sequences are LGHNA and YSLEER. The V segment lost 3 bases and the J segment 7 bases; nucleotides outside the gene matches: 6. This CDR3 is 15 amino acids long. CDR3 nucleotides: TGCGCCAGCAGCCACACACAGGGACAGGGGCAGCCCCAGCATTTT. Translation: CASSHTQGQGQPQHF.

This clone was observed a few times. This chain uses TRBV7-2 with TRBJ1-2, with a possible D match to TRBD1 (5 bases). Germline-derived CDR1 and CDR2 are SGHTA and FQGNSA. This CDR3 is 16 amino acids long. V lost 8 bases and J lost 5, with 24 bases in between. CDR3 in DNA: TGTGCCAGCTCGAAAGGTGGTTCCGGGGGGATTTATGGCTACACCTTC. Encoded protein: CASSKGGSGGIYGYTF.

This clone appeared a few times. Here the CDR3 reads CASSQDPSGGRTDTQYF. CDR3 bases: TGCGCCAGCAGCCAAGATCCAAGCGGGGGCCGCACAGATACGCAGTATTTT. This rearrangement joins TRBV4-3 to TRBJ2-3; 8 bases are shared with TRBD2. Germline CDR1 reads LGHNA; CDR2 reads YSLEER. With V trimmed by 0 bases and J by 1 base, 6 bases remained unmatched. The CDR3 sequence is 17 residues long.

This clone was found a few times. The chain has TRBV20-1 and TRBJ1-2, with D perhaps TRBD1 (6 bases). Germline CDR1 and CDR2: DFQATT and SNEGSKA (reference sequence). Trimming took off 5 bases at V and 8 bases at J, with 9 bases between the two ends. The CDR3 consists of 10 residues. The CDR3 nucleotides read TGCAGTGCTCCCCAGGGGGGCTACACCTTC. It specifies CSAPQGGYTF.

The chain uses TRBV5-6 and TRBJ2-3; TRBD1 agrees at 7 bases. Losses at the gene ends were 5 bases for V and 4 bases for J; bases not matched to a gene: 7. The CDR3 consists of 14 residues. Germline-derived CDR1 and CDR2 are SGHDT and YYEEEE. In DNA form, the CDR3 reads TGTGCCAGCAGTCGAGACAGGGCGGCAGATACGCAGTATTTT. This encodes CASSRDRAADTQYF.

The CDR3 protein is CASSLLGVDTEAFF. In DNA, the CDR3 is TGCGCCAGCAGCTTGTTGGGGGTGGACACTGAAGCTTTCTTT. The chain links TRBV5-1 to TRBJ1-1, with a possible D match to TRBD1 (5 bases). V was cut by 1 base and J by 3 bases, with 10 bases left in between. CDR3 size: 14 residues. The germline CDR1 and CDR2 sequences are SGHRS and YFSETQ.

CDR3 bases: TGTGCCTGGACGGCAGCCAGAAGTTCTGGAAACACCATATATTTT. Translation: CAWTAARSSGNTIYF. J is TRBJ1-3 and V is TRBV30; D is uncertain. The CDR3 covers 15 residues. Between the trimmed V and J ends, which lost 4 bases and 1 base, there was a span of 14 bases. Per the germline V gene, CDR1 is GTSNPN and CDR2 is SVGIG (reference sequence).

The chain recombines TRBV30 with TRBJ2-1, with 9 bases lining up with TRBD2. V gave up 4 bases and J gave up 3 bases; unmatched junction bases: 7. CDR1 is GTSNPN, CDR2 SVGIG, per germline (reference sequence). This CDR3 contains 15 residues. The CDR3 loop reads CAWIPGLASYNEQFF. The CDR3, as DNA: TGTGCCTGGATTCCAGGACTAGCGAGCTACAATGAGCAGTTCTTC.